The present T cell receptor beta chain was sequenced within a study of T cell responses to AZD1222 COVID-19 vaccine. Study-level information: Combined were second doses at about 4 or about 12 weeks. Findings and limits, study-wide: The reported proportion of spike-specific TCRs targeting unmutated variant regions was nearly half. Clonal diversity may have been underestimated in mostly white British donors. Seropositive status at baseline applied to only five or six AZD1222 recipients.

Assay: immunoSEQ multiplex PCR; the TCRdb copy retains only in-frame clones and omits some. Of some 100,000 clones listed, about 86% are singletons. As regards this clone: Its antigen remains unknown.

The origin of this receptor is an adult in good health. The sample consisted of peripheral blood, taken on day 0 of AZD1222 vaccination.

This CDR3 reads CASSSLRGLFYNEQFF. For the CDR3, the DNA is TGTGCCAGCAGTTCCCTCCGAGGCCTTTTTTACAATGAGCAGTTCTTC. This chain links TRBV6-2 or TRBV6-3 with TRBJ2-1; D is unclear. The CDR3 covers 16 residues. CDR1 is MNHEY, CDR2 SVGEGT, per germline. V was cut by 4 bases and J by 4 bases, with 17 bases left in between.